What follows are 17 T cell receptor beta chains derived from one specimen sequenced in a study of graft-versus-host responses after intestinal transplantation. Sequencing used immunoSEQ multiplex PCR; TCRdb keeps in-frame clones, though not all of them. Among some 90,000 clones listed, approximately 90% were seen once. These receptors are not linked to any known antigen. Here the sequenced sample was unstimulated CD8+ T cells sorted from spleen or lymph node cells, taken before transplant. These receptors were collected from a human donor who was the organ donor for an intestinal transplant.

This sequence joins TRBV25-1 and TRBJ2-3; tentative D call: TRBD1 (5 bases). CDR3 length: 15 residues. Deletions cut 5 bases from V and 1 base from J, with 13 bases between. Germline loops: CDR1 MGHDK, CDR2 SYGVNS. CDR3 coding DNA: TGTGCCAGCAGTCTATCACAGGCTGGCACAGATACGCAGTATTTT. Its protein is CASSLSQAGTDTQYF.

The chain uses TRBV4-2 and TRBJ1-4; the match to TRBD1 covers 8 bases. This CDR3 is 16 amino acids long. The germline V gene encodes CDR1 LGHNA and CDR2 YNFKEQ. The junction had 8 bases not matched to a gene; V was cut back by 2 bases and J by 6 bases. CDR3 protein: CASSQRGQVHDEKLFF. Written as DNA, the CDR3 is TGTGCCAGCAGCCAACGGGGACAGGTACATGATGAAAAACTGTTTTTT.

This clone was detected once. J is TRBJ2-3 and V is TRBV7-8; the D gene is possibly TRBD2 (6 bases). The CDR3 consists of 13 residues. The germline V gene encodes CDR1 SGHVS and CDR2 FQNEAQ. Between the trimmed V and J ends, which lost 6 bases and 1 base, there was a span of 8 bases. CDR3 amino acids: CASRSGGTDTQYF. The CDR3 nucleotides read TGTGCCAGCAGGTCGGGGGGCACAGATACGCAGTATTTT.

The chain carries TRBV27 and TRBJ2-1; the match to TRBD2 covers 13 bases. The CDR3 covers 16 residues. With 7 bases clipped from V and 0 bases from J, the junction kept 3 bases outside the gene matches. In germline, CDR1 is MNHEY, CDR2 SMNVEV (reference sequence). The CDR3 sequence is CASTLAGGSSYNEQFF. In DNA form, the CDR3 reads TGTGCCAGCACACTAGCGGGGGGGAGCTCCTACAATGAGCAGTTCTTC.

J is TRBJ2-2 and V is TRBV6-1; 8 nucleotides match TRBD1. Germline V gene data show CDR1 as MNHNS and CDR2 as SASEGT. This CDR3 has 15 amino acids. The junction had 5 bases not matched to a gene; V was cut back by 4 bases and J by 4 bases. CDR3 in amino acids: CASSVYRGTTGELFF. CDR3 DNA sequence: TGTGCCAGCAGTGTGTACAGGGGGACCACCGGGGAGCTGTTTTTT.

The chain's CDR3 is CAWNQESVSPEAFF. DNA for the CDR3: TGTGCCTGGAATCAGGAATCGGTTTCCCCTGAAGCTTTCTTT. The chain recombines TRBV30 with TRBJ1-1; no clear D. The CDR3 spans 14 residues. The germline V gene has CDR1 GTSNPN and CDR2 SVGIG (reference sequence). Deletions cut 4 bases from V and 6 bases from J, with 18 bases between.

This clone was observed once. V usage is TRBV6-5 and J usage is TRBJ2-7; a possible D gene is TRBD2 (5 bases). There are 11 residues in the CDR3. The V gene lost 8 bases and the J gene lost 7 bases, with 12 bases spanning the gap. The germline CDR1 and CDR2 sequences are MNHEY and SVGAGI. The CDR3 loop reads CASSRGKEQYF. The CDR3, as DNA: TGTGCCAGCTCGAGAGGGAAAGAGCAGTACTTC.

The chain has TRBV19 and TRBJ1-3; D perhaps matches TRBD1 (5 bases). Germline V CDR1 and CDR2: LNHDA, SQIVND (reference sequence). The CDR3 contains 16 residues. Trimming cost V 5 bases and J 1 base, with 15 bases left between them. The CDR3 bases are TGTGCCAGTAGTCCGTGGGCCGGGGGGTCTGGAAACACCATATATTTT. As protein: CASSPWAGGSGNTIYF.

The genes are TRBV7-9 and TRBJ2-5, with 9 bases lining up with TRBD2. Germline CDR1 is SEHNR and CDR2 is FQNEAQ (reference sequence). V dropped 4 bases and J dropped 5; count of bases not matched to a gene: 8. CDR3 length: 15 amino acids. The CDR3 nucleotides read TGTGCCAGCAGCTCTACGAGCGGGGGGTGGGAGACCCAGTACTTC. Protein product: CASSSTSGGWETQYF.

This sequence joins TRBV9 and TRBJ1-3; the D gene is possibly TRBD1 (5 bases). The CDR3 is made up of 15 amino acids. The germline CDR1 and CDR2 sequences are SGDLS and YYNGEE. Between the trimmed V and J ends, which lost 2 bases and 4 bases, there was a span of 13 bases. The CDR3 coding sequence is TGTGCCAGCAGCGTCGACGGAAAGGGGGGAAACACCATATATTTT. Residues: CASSVDGKGGNTIYF.

V gene TRBV10-2 combines with J gene TRBJ1-1; 9 bases map to TRBD1. Unmatched junction bases numbered 13, after V lost 6 bases and J lost 5 bases. The CDR3 loop spans 16 amino acids. Germline CDR1 is WSHSY and CDR2 is SAAADI. CDR3 DNA: TGCGCCAGCAGGGCGAACCCGGACAGGGGTTGGACTGAAGCTTTCTTT. Translation: CASRANPDRGWTEAFF.

V gene TRBV27 combines with J gene TRBJ2-1; TRBD2 matches 8 bases. CDR1 is MNHEY, CDR2 SMNVEV, per germline (reference sequence). This CDR3 comprises 15 residues. Unmatched junction bases numbered 3, after V lost 5 bases and J lost 0 bases. CDR3 nucleotide sequence: TGTGCCAGCAGTCCGGGACTAGGCTCCTACAATGAGCAGTTCTTC. This encodes CASSPGLGSYNEQFF.

J is TRBJ1-3 and V is TRBV19; D not certain. The CDR3 consists of 13 residues. Trimming removed 6 bases at V and 4 bases at J, with 10 bases between. The germline gives CDR1 LNHDA, CDR2 SQIVND (reference sequence). The CDR3 here is CASSPHLGNTIYF. The CDR3 DNA is TGTGCCAGTAGCCCGCATCTAGGAAACACCATATATTTT.

The V gene is TRBV23-1, the J gene TRBJ2-5; D is possibly TRBD2 (5 bases). TRBV23-1 is an open reading frame, and its role is uncertain. The V end lost 1 base, the J end lost 2 bases, and 11 bases lay between the germline ends. This CDR3 is built from 15 residues. CDR3 amino acids: CASSQFRGRQETQYF. The CDR3 region has the DNA TGCGCCAGCAGTCAATTTCGGGGAAGGCAAGAGACCCAGTACTTC.

The chain recombines TRBV4-1 with TRBJ1-1, with D uncertain. The CDR3 runs 13 residues. With 4 bases removed from V and 0 bases from J, the gap between germline ends came to 6 bases. CDR1 is MGHRA, CDR2 YSYEKL, per germline. This chain's CDR3 is CASSLRVNTEAFF. The CDR3 nucleotides are TGCGCCAGCAGCCTGCGGGTGAACACTGAAGCTTTCTTT.

The V and J genes are TRBV7-6 and TRBJ1-2; no reliable D call. Deletions cut 5 bases from V and 8 bases from J, with 15 bases between. Germline V lookup: CDR1 SGHVS, CDR2 FNYEAQ. The CDR3 covers 13 residues. CDR3 amino acids: CASSTLRDRGYTF. CDR3 in DNA: TGTGCCAGCAGCACCCTTCGGGATAGGGGCTACACCTTC.

In its sample, this clone was seen a few times. The V and J genes are TRBV7-9 and TRBJ1-2; 8 nucleotides match TRBD1. Trimming at V came to 7 bases and at J to 5 bases, leaving 9 bases not matched to a gene. Germline lookup yields CDR1 SEHNR and CDR2 FQNEAQ (reference sequence). This CDR3 contains 14 residues. The CDR3 is CASTSEDREYGYTF. The CDR3, as DNA: TGTGCCAGCACCTCCGAGGACAGGGAATATGGCTACACCTTC.